The source of this T cell receptor beta chain is a study of cytomegalovirus exposure and HLA in healthy donors. Details on this clone: Its specificity is not known.

Study results and caveats: Later on, analysis showed that most CMV-associated TCR beta chains appeared to be HLA-restricted.

Nominal health characterized the donors when sampled, though unrecorded immune exposures were likely. Researchers ran the PCR with 60 Vbeta and 13 Jbeta primers. TCRdb keeps only in-frame clones here, not all; method: immunoSEQ multiplex PCR. This sample has 200,000 to 250,000 clones; approximately 78% occur once, and the top ten carry 3% to 4%. V lost 4 bases and J lost 4; bases outside the gene matches: 7. CDR1 is SGHKS, CDR2 YYEKEE, per germline (reference sequence). The CDR3 spans 16 residues. This receptor was taken from a male donor in good health and CMV-seronegative. The rearrangement joins TRBV5-5 to TRBJ2-1; 11 bases are a match to TRBD2. Sequenced input: PBMCs. The CDR3 DNA reads TGTGCCAGCAGCCTAACGGGACTAGCGGAATACAATGAGCAGTTCTTC. It encodes CASSLTGLAEYNEQFF.